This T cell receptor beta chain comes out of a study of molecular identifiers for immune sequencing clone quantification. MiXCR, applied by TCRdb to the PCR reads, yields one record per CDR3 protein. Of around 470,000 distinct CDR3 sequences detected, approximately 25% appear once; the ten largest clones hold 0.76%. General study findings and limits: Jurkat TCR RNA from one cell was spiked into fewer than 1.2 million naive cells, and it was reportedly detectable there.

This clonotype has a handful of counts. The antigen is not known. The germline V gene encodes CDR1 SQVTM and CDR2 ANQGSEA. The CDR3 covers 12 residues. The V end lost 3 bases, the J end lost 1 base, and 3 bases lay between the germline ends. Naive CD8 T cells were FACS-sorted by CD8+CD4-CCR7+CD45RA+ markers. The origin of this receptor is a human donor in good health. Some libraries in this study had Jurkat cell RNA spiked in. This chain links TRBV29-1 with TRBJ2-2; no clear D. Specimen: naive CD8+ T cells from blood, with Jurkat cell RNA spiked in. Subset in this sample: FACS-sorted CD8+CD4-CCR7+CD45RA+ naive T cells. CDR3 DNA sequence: TGCAGCGTTGACTTGAACACCGGGGAGCTGTTTTTT. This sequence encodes CSVDLNTGELFF.